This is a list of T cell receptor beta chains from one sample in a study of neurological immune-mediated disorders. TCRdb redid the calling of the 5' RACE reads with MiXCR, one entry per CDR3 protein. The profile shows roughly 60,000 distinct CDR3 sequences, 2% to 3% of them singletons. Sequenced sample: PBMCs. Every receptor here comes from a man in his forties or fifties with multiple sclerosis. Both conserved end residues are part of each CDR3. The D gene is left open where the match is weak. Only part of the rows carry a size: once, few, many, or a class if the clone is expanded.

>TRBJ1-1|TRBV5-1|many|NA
TGCGCCAGCCAGGCGCGGTCAACGGAGACTGAAGCTTTCTTT
CASQARSTETEAFF
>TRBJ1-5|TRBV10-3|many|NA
TGTGCCATCAGTGAGTCGGAGGGGATCTATCAGCCCCAGCATTTT
CAISESEGIYQPQHF
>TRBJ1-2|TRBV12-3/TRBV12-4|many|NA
TGTGCCAGCAGTTTAGTCCTTAACTATGGCTACACCTTC
CASSLVLNYGYTF
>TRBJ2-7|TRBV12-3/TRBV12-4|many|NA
TGTGCCAGCACTACCGACAGTTCTCCCTACGAGCAGTACTTC
CASTTDSSPYEQYF
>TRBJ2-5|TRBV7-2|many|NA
TGTGCCAGCAGCCCCAGGGGCCTAGCGTCCCAAGAGACCCAGTACTTC
CASSPRGLASQETQYF
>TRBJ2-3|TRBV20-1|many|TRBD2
TGCAGTGCTAGACTAGGTAGCGGGGAATGGACAGATACGCAGTATTTT
CSARLGSGEWTDTQYF
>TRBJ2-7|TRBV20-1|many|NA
TGCAGTGCTCCCGGGACGGATACCTACGAGCAGTACTTC
CSAPGTDTYEQYF
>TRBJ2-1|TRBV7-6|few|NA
TGTGCCAACAGCCTGATGGTTAGCAACAATGAGCAGTTCTTC
CANSLMVSNNEQFF
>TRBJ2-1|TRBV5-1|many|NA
TGCGCCAGCAGCTTGGATCCAGGGACTCAAGACAATGAGCAGTTCTTC
CASSLDPGTQDNEQFF
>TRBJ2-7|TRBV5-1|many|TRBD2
TGCGCCAGCAGCGCCGGGGGGGGCCGGGGATCCTACGAGCAGTACTTC
CASSAGGGRGSYEQYF
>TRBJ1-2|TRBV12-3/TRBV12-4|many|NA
TGTGCCAGCAGTATACAGGTTAACCTTAACTATGGCTACACCTTC
CASSIQVNLNYGYTF
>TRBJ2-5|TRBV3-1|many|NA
TGTGCCAGCAGCGAAGGTTCTTGGGAGTCTCCCCAAGAGACCCAGTACTTC
CASSEGSWESPQETQYF
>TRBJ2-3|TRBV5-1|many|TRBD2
TGCGCCAGCAGCTCGGGACTAGCGGGGCGCACAGATACGCAGTATTTT
CASSSGLAGRTDTQYF
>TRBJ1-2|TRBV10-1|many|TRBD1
TGCGCCAGCAGTGAAGACAGGGTTTATGGCTACACCTTC
CASSEDRVYGYTF
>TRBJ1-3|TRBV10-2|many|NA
TGCGCCAGCAATTCAGGGGCCAGCTCTGGAAACACCATATATTTT
CASNSGASSGNTIYF
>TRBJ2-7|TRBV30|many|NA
TGTGCCTGGAGTGTACGGATCGAGCAGTACTTC
CAWSVRIEQYF
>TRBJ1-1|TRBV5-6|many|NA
TGTGCCAGCAGCTTGGCCCCGACCTCCAACACTGAAGCTTTCTTT
CASSLAPTSNTEAFF
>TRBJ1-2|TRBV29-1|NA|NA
TGCGGCGTTACACCATCGGGAGGCTACACCTTC
CGVTPSGGYTF
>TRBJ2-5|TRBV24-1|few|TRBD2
TGTGCCACCAGTGATTCCGGACTAGCGGGGCGAGAGACCCAGTACTTC
CATSDSGLAGRETQYF
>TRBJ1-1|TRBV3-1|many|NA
TGTGCCAGCAGCCAAGGGGGTCGGGGGATGAGGCAGAACACTGAAGCTTTCTTT
CASSQGGRGMRQNTEAFF
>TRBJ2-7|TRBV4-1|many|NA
TGCGCCAGCAGCCAACTCAGGGGCTACGAGCAGTACTTC
CASSQLRGYEQYF
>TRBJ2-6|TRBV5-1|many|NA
TGCGCCAGCACGCTAGGGGCCTCTGGGGCCAACGTCCTGACTTTC
CASTLGASGANVLTF
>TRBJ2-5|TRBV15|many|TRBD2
TGTGCCACCAGCAGCTCTAGCCCGGGGGGGAGAAGAGAGACCCAGTACTTC
CATSSSSPGGRRETQYF
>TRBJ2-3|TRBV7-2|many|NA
TGTGCCAGCAGCCCCCAGCCTCTTAGGGGCGGTACGCAGTATTTT
CASSPQPLRGGTQYF
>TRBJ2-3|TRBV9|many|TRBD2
TGTGCCAGCAGCGAGGGGCTAGCGGGGGGACCAGATACGCAGTATTTT
CASSEGLAGGPDTQYF
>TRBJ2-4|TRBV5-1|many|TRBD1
TGCGCCAGCAGCAGAACCGGGACAGGGAACTATGACATTCAGTACTTC
CASSRTGTGNYDIQYF
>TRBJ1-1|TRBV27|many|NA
TGTGCCAGCAGTCCTGGACAGCGAGGTAACACTGAAGCTTTCTTT
CASSPGQRGNTEAFF
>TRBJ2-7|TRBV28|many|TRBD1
TGTGCCACCCTGGGGACAGCACCGGACTACGAGCAGTACTTC
CATLGTAPDYEQYF
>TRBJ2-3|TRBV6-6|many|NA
TGTGCCAGCAGTTCATTAGCGGCTACGCAGTATTTT
CASSSLAATQYF
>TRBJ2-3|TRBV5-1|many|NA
TGCGCCAGCAGCTTGGAGGCAGGGCCCACAGATACGCAGTATTTT
CASSLEAGPTDTQYF
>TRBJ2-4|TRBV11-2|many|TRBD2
TGTGCCACTAGCGGGGGCCCCATAGCCAAAAACATTCAGTACTTC
CATSGGPIAKNIQYF
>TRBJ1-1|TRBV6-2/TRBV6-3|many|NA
TGTGCCAGCAGCTGGCGGCACCTGAACACTGAAGCTTTCTTT
CASSWRHLNTEAFF
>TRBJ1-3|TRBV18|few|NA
TGTGCCAGCTCACCGGGGCTAGGGGCGCGTGGAAACACCATATATTTT
CASSPGLGARGNTIYF
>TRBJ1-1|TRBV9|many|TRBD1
TGTGCCAGCAGCGTCGGGACAGGGCTAACTGAAGCTTTCTTT
CASSVGTGLTEAFF
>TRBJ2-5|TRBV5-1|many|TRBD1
TGCGCCAGCAGCACGGGACAGGGCCCAGAGACCCAGTACTTC
CASSTGQGPETQYF
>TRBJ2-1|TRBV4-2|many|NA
TGTGCCAGCAGCCAAGCCAAAGCAGGCTACTATGAGCAGTTCTTC
CASSQAKAGYYEQFF
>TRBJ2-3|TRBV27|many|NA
TGTGCCAGCAGTTTAACCCTGGAGGCTACGCAGTATTTT
CASSLTLEATQYF
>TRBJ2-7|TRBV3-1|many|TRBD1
TGTGCCAGCAGTCTTGGACAGGGCTACGAGCAGTACTTC
CASSLGQGYEQYF
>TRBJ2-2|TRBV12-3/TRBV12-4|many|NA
TGTGCCAGCAGTCCGAACAGGGACACCGGGGAGCTGTTTTTT
CASSPNRDTGELFF
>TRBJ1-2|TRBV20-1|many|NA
TGCAGTGCAGATCACAGGGAAATGGACTATGGCTACACCTTC
CSADHREMDYGYTF
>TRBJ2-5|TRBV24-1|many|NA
TGTGCCACCAGTGATACCCGGGACGTAGAGACCCAGTACTTC
CATSDTRDVETQYF
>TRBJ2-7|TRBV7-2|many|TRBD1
TGTGCCAGCAGCTTGGCGCCACAGGGGACCTCGTCCTACGAGCAGTACTTC
CASSLAPQGTSSYEQYF
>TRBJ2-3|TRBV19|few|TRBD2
TGTGCCAGTTCCCCGCGCGAGAGCGGGGGGTTAGGTGATACGCAGTATTTT
CASSPRESGGLGDTQYF
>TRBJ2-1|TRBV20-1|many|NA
TGCAGTGCTAGAGTGTGGGCGCGAAATGAGCAGTTCTTC
CSARVWARNEQFF
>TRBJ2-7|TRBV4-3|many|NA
TGCGCCAGCAGCCAAGATACAGCCTACGAGCAGTACTTC
CASSQDTAYEQYF
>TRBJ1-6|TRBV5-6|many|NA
TGTGCCAGCAGCTGGACTAATTCACCCCTCCACTTT
CASSWTNSPLHF
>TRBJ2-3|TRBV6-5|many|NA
TGTGCCAGTCAGACTAGCACAGATACGCAGTATTTT
CASQTSTDTQYF
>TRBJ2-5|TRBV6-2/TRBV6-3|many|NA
TGTGCCAGCAGCCGACTCGGGGCCCAAGAGACCCAGTACTTC
CASSRLGAQETQYF
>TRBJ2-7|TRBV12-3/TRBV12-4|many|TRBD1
TGTGCCAGCAGTTTAGTCCAGGGGGCCAACGAGCAGTACTTC
CASSLVQGANEQYF
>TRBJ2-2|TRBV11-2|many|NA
TGTGCCAGCAGCTTAGAAGGGGGGCCCCCGACCGGGGAGCTGTTTTTT
CASSLEGGPPTGELFF
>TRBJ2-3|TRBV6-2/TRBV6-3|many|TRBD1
TGTGCCAGCAGTTACTGGGGACAGGGGACCGCAGATACGCAGTATTTT
CASSYWGQGTADTQYF
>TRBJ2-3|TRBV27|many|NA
TGTGCCAGCAGCCCGGTCCGGGGAACTGGCACAGATACGCAGTATTTT
CASSPVRGTGTDTQYF
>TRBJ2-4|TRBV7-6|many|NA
TGTGCCAGCAGCTTACTTGGTCGAGGGCCTAGTGGTGGAAACATTCAGTACTTC
CASSLLGRGPSGGNIQYF
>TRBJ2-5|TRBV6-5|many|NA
TGTGCCAGCAGTTACGTTTGGGGGCAAGAGACCCAGTACTTC
CASSYVWGQETQYF
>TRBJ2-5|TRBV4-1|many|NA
TGCGCCAGCAGCCCCCTGGGACTCCAAGAGACCCAGTACTTC
CASSPLGLQETQYF
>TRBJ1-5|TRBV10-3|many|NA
TGTGCCATCAGCGCGGGTAGGCTCGATAGCAATCAGCCCCAGCATTTT
CAISAGRLDSNQPQHF
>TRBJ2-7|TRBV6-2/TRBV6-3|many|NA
TGTGCCAGCAGTTCCGGACCGTACGAGCAGTACTTC
CASSSGPYEQYF
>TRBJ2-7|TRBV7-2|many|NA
TGTGCCAGCAGCTTAGATCGAGGGCTCTACGAGCAGTACTTC
CASSLDRGLYEQYF
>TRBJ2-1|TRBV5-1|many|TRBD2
TGCGCCAGCAGCTTAAGGACTAGCGGCGCCGGCGGTGGTGAGCAGTTCTTC
CASSLRTSGAGGGEQFF